This entry lists 18 T cell receptor beta chains sequenced from one sample in a study of breast tumors, draining lymph nodes, adjacent tissues. TCRdb reanalysed the multiplex PCR reads using MiXCR and keeps one entry per CDR3 protein. The sample consists of over 10,000 distinct CDR3 sequences, 40% to 55% of them appearing once. Sequenced material: tumor-adjacent breast tissue. These receptors were collected from a female donor with breast cancer. Some clones in this sample may be carry-over from other donors' samples.

The chain couples TRBV10-3 to TRBJ1-1; tentative D call: TRBD1 (6 bases). This CDR3 has 15 residues. V lost 10 bases, J lost 2 bases, and 20 bases lay in between. The germline V gene has CDR1 ENHRY and CDR2 SYGVKD. CDR3: CATRAEGTTNTEAFF. For the CDR3, the DNA is TGTGCCACCCGAGCGGAGGGGACAACTAACACTGAAGCTTTCTTT.

This clonotype was counted ten times or more. This may stem from a read error, because a much larger clone lies one nucleotide away. CDR3 in DNA: TGTGCCAGCAGACACAGGGAGCAAGAGACCCAGTACTTC. This gives the protein CASRHREQETQYF. The V and J genes are TRBV6-6 and TRBJ2-5; the D gene is possibly TRBD1 (6 bases). The V gene lost 6 bases and the J gene lost 2 bases, with 10 bases spanning the gap. CDR3 length: 13 residues. Germline lookup yields CDR1 MNHNY and CDR2 SVGAGI (reference sequence).

This clonotype is medium-sized (0.01 to 0.1%) within its sample. The chain recombines TRBV9 with TRBJ2-1, with 7 positions matching TRBD2. The CDR3 loop spans 17 amino acids. V was clipped by 0 bases and J by 0 bases; unmatched bases: 6. Looked up from germline, CDR1 is SGDLS and CDR2 is YYNGEE. The CDR3 here is CASSVADGGSSYNEQFF. CDR3 nucleotides: TGTGCCAGCAGCGTAGCGGATGGCGGGAGCTCCTACAATGAGCAGTTCTTC.

This clonotype occurred many times. The chain uses TRBV3-1 and TRBJ1-4; D remains ambiguous. Trimming shortened V by 1 base and J by 7 bases, and 4 bases separated the two germline ends. CDR1 and CDR2 (germline): LGHDT, YNNKEL (reference sequence). The CDR3 is 12 residues long. The CDR3 DNA reads as TGTGCCAGCAGCCAAGGTCCTGAAAAACTGTTTTTT. It is translated as CASSQGPEKLFF.

This clonotype is labeled as medium-sized. This chain links TRBV12-3 or TRBV12-4 with TRBJ2-7; 9 nucleotides line up with TRBD1. After removal of 1 base from V and 4 bases from J, the junction contained 2 bases not matched to a gene. CDR3 length: 14 residues. CDR3 nucleotide sequence: TGTGCCAGCAGTTTAGTGGGACAGGGTTACGAGCAGTACTTC. It codes for CASSLVGQGYEQYF.

The table lists this clonotype with many counts. V is TRBV7-9 and J is TRBJ1-4; D call uncertain. This CDR3 region has 14 residues. V lost 1 base and J lost 7, with 10 bases in between. Germline lookup yields CDR1 SEHNR and CDR2 FQNEAQ (reference sequence). The CDR3 bases are TGTGCCAGCAGCTTAGGGGCGGGGAGTGAAAAACTGTTTTTT. This encodes CASSLGAGSEKLFF.

This clonotype was recorded a few times. This chain joins TRBV6-1 and TRBJ1-2; 7 bases align to TRBD1. V trimming: 8 bases; J trimming: 4 bases; junction bases outside the gene matches: 7. Germline CDR1 is MNHNS and CDR2 is SASEGT. The CDR3 is made up of 13 amino acids. CDR3 DNA sequence: TGTGCCAGCGTGACAGGGCACGGCTATGGCTACACCTTC. Protein product: CASVTGHGYGYTF.

This chain uses TRBV6-2 or TRBV6-3 with TRBJ1-2; D not resolved. Trimming left V 5 bases short and J 3 bases short, with 7 bases between. The CDR3 is made up of 12 amino acids. Per the germline V gene, CDR1 is MNHEY and CDR2 is SVGEGT. The CDR3 is CASSRPDYGYTF. CDR3 DNA: TGTGCCAGCAGTCGTCCTGACTATGGCTACACCTTC.

The rearrangement joins TRBV25-1 to TRBJ1-4; D call uncertain. Trimming shortened V by 3 bases and J by 0 bases, and 8 bases separated the two germline ends. Germline values: CDR1 MGHDK, CDR2 SYGVNS. The CDR3 consists of 15 residues. This CDR3 is CASSDRRSTNEKLFF. CDR3 nucleotide sequence: TGTGCCAGCAGTGACCGACGTTCAACTAATGAAAAACTGTTTTTT.

This clonotype is labeled as medium-sized. The gene calls are TRBV2 and TRBJ1-3, with D tentatively TRBD1 (5 bases). Trimming stripped 2 bases from V and 11 bases from J, with 7 bases between. The CDR3 length is 11 residues. Looked up from germline, CDR1 is SNHLY and CDR2 is FYNNEI. The CDR3 sequence: CASSERGSIYF. The CDR3 DNA follows: TGTGCCAGCAGTGAAAGGGGATCCATATATTTT.

The chain couples TRBV6-1 to TRBJ2-3; D may be TRBD1 (5 bases). The length of the CDR3 is 14 residues. Germline CDR1 MNHNS, CDR2 SASEGT. Trimming shortened V by 6 bases and J by 0 bases, and 10 bases separated the two germline ends. In DNA, the CDR3 is TGTGCCAGCAGACACGACAGAAGCACAGATACGCAGTATTTT. Translating gives CASRHDRSTDTQYF.

The chain recombines TRBV19 with TRBJ1-4; D may be TRBD1 (6 bases). Germline assignment: CDR1 LNHDA and CDR2 SQIVND (reference sequence). Trimming pared 4 bases from V and 4 bases from J, leaving 10 bases between. The CDR3 consists of 14 residues. The CDR3 loop reads CASSNGQLNEKLFF. The CDR3 DNA follows: TGTGCCAGTAGTAATGGACAGCTTAATGAAAAACTGTTTTTT.

The V and J genes are TRBV5-1 and TRBJ2-3; 9 nucleotides agree with TRBD1. The length of the CDR3 is 16 residues. Unmatched junction bases numbered 5, after V lost 0 bases and J lost 3 bases. Germline-derived CDR1 and CDR2 are SGHRS and YFSETQ. As DNA, the CDR3 is TGCGCCAGCAGCTTGGATGGGACAGGGTGGACAGATACGCAGTATTTT. Encoded protein: CASSLDGTGWTDTQYF.

In its sample, this clonotype was seen many times. V and J are TRBV3-1 and TRBJ1-2; possible D gene TRBD1, 5 bases. This CDR3 has 13 amino acids. Trimming took off 8 bases at V and 4 bases at J, with 14 bases between the two ends. Germline CDR1 reads LGHDT; CDR2 reads YNNKEL (reference sequence). The CDR3 reads CASSPGGIYGYTF. The CDR3 DNA is TGTGCCAGCTCTCCCGGGGGAATCTATGGCTACACCTTC.

With regard to this clonotype: A much larger clone differs from this one at a single base, so this may be a read error. The chain combines TRBV20-1 with TRBJ2-7; the match to TRBD2 covers 10 bases. Germline CDR1 and CDR2: DFQATT and SNEGSKA (reference sequence). CDR3 length: 13 amino acids. Germline trimming cut 5 bases from V and 6 bases from J; bases unmatched to any gene: 7. This CDR3 reads CSASAGGLSEQYF. The DNA of the CDR3 is TGCAGTGCTTCAGCGGGGGGGCTTTCCGAGCAGTACTTC.

CDR3 protein: CSARRDRGEQYF. CDR3 sequence (DNA): TGCAGTGCTAGACGGGATCGCGGCGAGCAGTACTTC. The chain links TRBV20-1 to TRBJ2-7; tentatively, D is TRBD2 (5 bases). The CDR3 is 12 amino acids. CDR1 and CDR2 from the germline V gene are DFQATT and SNEGSKA (reference sequence). V was clipped by 2 bases and J by 6 bases, with 11 bases between them.

This clonotype was recorded only once. This chain connects TRBV5-6 to TRBJ2-1; D remains ambiguous. V gave up 2 bases and J gave up 3 bases, with 6 bases separating them. This CDR3 contains 13 residues. CDR1 and CDR2 from the germline V gene are SGHDT and YYEEEE. The CDR3 DNA sequence: TGTGCCAGCAGCTTAGCGCTCTACAATGAGCAGTTCTTC. This codes for CASSLALYNEQFF.

The chain carries TRBV10-3 and TRBJ1-3; D ambiguous. Germline V CDR1 and CDR2: ENHRY, SYGVKD. The CDR3 length is 13 residues. V was trimmed by 3 bases and J by 4 bases, leaving 7 bases between them. DNA for the CDR3: TGTGCCATCAGTGACAGCTCAGGAAACACCATATATTTT. Protein product: CAISDSSGNTIYF.